The T cell receptor (beta chain) described here comes from a study of T cells in Graves' hyperthyroidism and ophthalmopathy. Looking at the study overall: Peripheral blood was obtained at initial diagnosis, preceding any treatment. Overall study findings and caveats: In validation, the model predicted ophthalmopathy. These predictions came a median around 5.9 months before onset.

Amplified TCR beta CDR3 regions derived from RNA transcripts. The TCR CDR3 first-round RT-PCR relied on the HTBI primer set. TCRdb reprocessed the multiplex PCR reads via MiXCR and lists one record per CDR3 protein. The table has hundreds of thousands of distinct CDR3 sequences, about a sixth seen once. In its sample, this clonotype was seen many times. What it binds is unknown. In germline, CDR1 is SGHTA, CDR2 FQGTGA. The V end lost 4 bases, the J end lost 5 bases, and 14 bases lay between the germline ends. This CDR3 is built from 14 residues. No ophthalmopathy progression within 18 months constituted stable Graves' hyperthyroidism. Each patient was aged 18 to 65 and had newly diagnosed hyperthyroidism of under 2 months' duration.

The receptor was derived from a woman aged 25 to 39 with Graves' hyperthyroidism. The specimen sequenced was blood. The J gene is TRBJ1-1, the V gene TRBV7-3; possible D gene TRBD1, 5 bases. In DNA, the CDR3 is TGTGCCAGCAGCTCGAACTACGGGGGTACTGAAGCTTTCTTT. This gives the protein CASSSNYGGTEAFF.